The entry that follows covers one T cell receptor (beta chain) sequence. Its antigen remains unknown. The CDR3 sequence is 16 residues long. The ends lost 5 bases at V and 1 base at J; junction bases unmatched: 7. CDR1 is LGHNT and CDR2 is FRNRAP in the germline V gene. As for time point: blood 4 weeks post-SBRT, at nephrectomy. Documented treatment: 15 Gy SBRT to primary tumor, nephrectomy 4 weeks later. Nephrectomy followed 15 Gy stereotactic body radiation by 4 weeks. Radiation-treated patients gave blood at baseline, week 2 and week 4. The source of the sample is a study of radiation and T cells in renal cell carcinoma. The repertoire was sequenced with immunoSEQ multiplex PCR; TCRdb's copy has only in-frame clones and lacks some. The data hold around 170,000 clones, with roughly nine tenths observed a single time. General observations from the study: From baseline, blood top tumor clonotypes peaked at 2 weeks post-radiation. Baseline intratumoral clonotype presence is unknown without pretreatment biopsies.

This clonotype was sampled from a woman in her fifties or sixties with renal cell carcinoma. The V call is TRBV12-5, the J call TRBJ2-2, with 7 bases identical to TRBD1. The specimen comprised blood, sampled from a patient whose treatment included radiotherapy and nephrectomy. The CDR3 coding sequence is TGTGCTAGTGGTCCCCGGGCAGGGGGGAACACCGGGGAGCTGTTTTTT. This translates into CASGPRAGGNTGELFF.